This T cell receptor (beta chain) was observed in a study of control samples from healthy donors and cancer patients. The V and J ends lost 4 bases and 3 bases, in that order; junction bases with no gene match: 7. Germline lookup yields CDR1 SSHAT and CDR2 FNYEAQ (reference sequence). The CDR3 extends over 16 amino acids. This clone was seen only a few times. The table came from immunoSEQ multiplex PCR; TCRdb's copy has only in-frame clones and leaves some out. The sample contains approximately 120,000 clones, around 88% of which appear only once. This chain links TRBV7-7 with TRBJ2-5; the match to TRBD2 covers 11 bases. Material for sequencing was blood. This TCR was recovered from a woman between 45 and 65 years old in good health. The CDR3 region is CASSSRGLAAKETQYF. The CDR3 DNA is TGTGCCAGCAGCTCGCGGGGACTAGCGGCAAAAGAGACCCAGTACTTC. Looking up the rest from reference TRBV7-7 and TRBJ2-5 gives the full variable domain: GAGVSQSPRYKVTKRGQDVTLRCDPISSHATLYWYQQALGQGPEFLTYFNYEAQPDKSGLPSDRFSAERPEGSISTLTIQRTEQRDSAMYRCASSSRGLAAKETQYFGPGTRLLVL.